This record looks at one T cell receptor (beta chain) sequence and its context. The antigen it recognizes is unknown. Base qualities were left out, and no much larger clone turns up one base away. The data stem from a study of T cell changes during pregnancy in multiple sclerosis (dated by TCRdb to between 2018 and 2021). Turning to the overall study: The study examined how the T cell repertoire changed over the course of pregnancy in women with multiple sclerosis.

V is shortened by 4 bases, J by 2 bases, and the region joining them spans 12 bases. Taken from cysteine to phenylalanine, the CDR3 has 14 residues. Only the CDR3 portion is preserved as DNA: 42 bases, with reading frame beginning at the first base. CDR1 and CDR2 are drawn from the germline V gene: MGHRA, YSYEKL. The method behind the library was the immunoSEQ multiplex PCR assay. Drawn from immuneACCESS, this table holds only the in-frame rearrangements with V and J called that TCRdb kept. Clones are partly lost; checked studies trace under half to an unresolved V gene and leave the rest unexplained. A total of under 70,000 clones appear in this sample, roughly 91% of them only once. The ten largest clones capture 1% to 1.5% of the sample.

This receptor was identified in a female donor in good health, enrolled as a control in a pregnancy study. This receptor chain uses TRBV4-1 and TRBJ2-7; perhaps TRBD1 is the D gene, with 5 bases matching. The starting material was peripheral blood, obtained after pregnancy. The DNA sequence reads TGCGCCAGCAGCCCAGGGATTTCAGCCTACGAGCAGTACTTC. Protein translation: CASSPGISAYEQYF.